This entry is about one TCR beta chain. Its antigen is unidentified. This CDR3 spans 16 amino acids. In germline, CDR1 is LNHNV, CDR2 YYDKDF (reference sequence). Trimming removed 1 base from V and 0 bases from J; junction bases left unmatched: 1. These data come from a study of OX40 agonist ivuxolimab in advanced cancers. Sequenced by immunoSEQ multiplex PCR; TCRdb stores in-frame clones only, minus some. The data contain around 64,000 clones, about 90% of them singletons. Study findings and constraints: Partly responding patients at 0.1-3.0 mg/kg showed some of the smallest clonal expansion. Averaging showed that CD8+ T cells had more expanded clones than CD4+ did.

The clonotype was recovered from an adult with an advanced solid tumor such as melanoma, head and neck, liver or kidney cancer. V gene TRBV15 combines with J gene TRBJ2-3; 10 nucleotides line up with TRBD2. The sample consisted of CD4+ or CD8+ T cells sorted from blood, taken in a trial of the OX40 agonist ivuxolimab. The CDR3 sequence is CATSRGTSGSTDTQYF. The CDR3 bases are TGTGCCACCAGCAGAGGGACTAGCGGCAGCACAGATACGCAGTATTTT.